Reported below is one T cell receptor (beta chain). Which antigen it targets is not known. Base qualities are not at hand, and no much larger clone is one base apart. This entry belongs to a study of blood T cell repertoires in COVID-19 (dated by TCRdb to the early 2020s). In terms of the full investigation: The collaborator samples originated in the United States, Italy and Spain and spanned the acute and convalescent phases of COVID-19. Where HLA class I and class II types were available, the types were taken from metadata supplied by the sample provider, not from assay-based typing. The prospective study material was composed of cDNA or gDNA derived from T cells, B-cell-depleted T cells, or PBMCs. A freely available public database, intended as a resource for researchers studying the immune response to SARS-CoV-2, is where the repertoires were released. The sample metadata nearly always contained a de-identified subject ID, COVID-19 status, age in years and sex. Subjects who had been exposed to COVID-19, were actively infected with it, or had recovered from it provided the deeply sampled blood TCRbeta repertoires that made up the dataset. The samples were drawn from two sources: the first 160 participants of the ongoing ImmuneRACE study, and 950 to 1,500 subjects contributed by 6 global collaborators. The study at large found these results: The quantity of clinical and demographic metadata differed by source and by participant and was supplied without curation.

In Seattle, one collaborating source enrolled patients while the infection was active and tracked those patients longitudinally over the course of disease. Whole blood was collected in K2EDTA tubes by collaborating institutions according to the institutions' own protocols. Collaborator samples were shipped for TCRbeta analysis as frozen whole blood, isolated PBMCs, or DNA extracted from either sample type. The immunoSEQ Assay, a bias-controlled multiplex PCR, was used to amplify TCRbeta CDR3 regions from genomic DNA. Processing in the source paper ran as follows. The number of nucleated cells in each sample was estimated from the amplification of reference gene primers within the assay. To quantify the absolute abundance of each unique TCRbeta CDR3 rearrangement, sequence reads were collapsed and filtered. For each sample, productive Simpson clonality was calculated as the square root of Simpson's diversity index over productive rearrangements. TCRdb retrieved this table from immuneACCESS and kept in-frame rearrangements only. Not all clones are present; in checked studies, unresolved V genes account for under half, and no reason is known for the remainder. V, J and clone size reflect that table, while D and trimming were determined from the DNA. In all, the sample holds 410,000 or so clones, and approximately 90% of those were seen once. The ten largest clones capture roughly 1.6% of the sample.

From a lookup of the germline V gene (reference sequence), CDR1 and CDR2 are LGHDT and YNNKEL. The CDR3 contains 15 residues, cysteine and phenylalanine counted. The entry retains the CDR3 DNA only, 45 bases that are in frame from base 1. V drops 2 bases and J drops 1 base, leaving 11 bases in between. This receptor was identified in a woman in her thirties or forties with COVID-19, enrolled during active disease. This chain is built from TRBV3-1 (or the pseudogene TRBV3-2) and TRBJ1-1, with no reliable assignment of the D segment. The sequencing sample was made of peripheral blood. The DNA is as follows: TGTGCCAGCAGCCAAAATGGGCTGAGGAACACTGAAGCTTTCTTT. Its coded protein is CASSQNGLRNTEAFF.